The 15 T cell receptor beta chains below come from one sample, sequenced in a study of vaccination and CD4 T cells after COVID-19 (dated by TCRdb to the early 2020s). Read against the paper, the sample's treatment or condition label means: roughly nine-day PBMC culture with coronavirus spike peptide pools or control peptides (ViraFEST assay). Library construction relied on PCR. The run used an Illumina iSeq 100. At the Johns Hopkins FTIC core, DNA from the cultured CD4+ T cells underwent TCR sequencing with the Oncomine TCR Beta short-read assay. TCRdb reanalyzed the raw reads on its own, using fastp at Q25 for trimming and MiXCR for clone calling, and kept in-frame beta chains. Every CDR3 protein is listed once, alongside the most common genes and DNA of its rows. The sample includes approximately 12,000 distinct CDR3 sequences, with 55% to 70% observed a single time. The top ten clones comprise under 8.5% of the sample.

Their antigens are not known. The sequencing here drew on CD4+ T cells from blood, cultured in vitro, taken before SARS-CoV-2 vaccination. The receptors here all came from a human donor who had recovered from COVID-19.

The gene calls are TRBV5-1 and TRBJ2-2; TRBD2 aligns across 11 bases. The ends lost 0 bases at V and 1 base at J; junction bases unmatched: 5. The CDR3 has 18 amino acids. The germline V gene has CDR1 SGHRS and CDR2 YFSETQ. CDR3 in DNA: TGCGCCAGCAGCTTGGGCGCTAGCGGGAGGTGGAACACCGGGGAGCTGTTTTTT. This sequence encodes CASSLGASGRWNTGELFF. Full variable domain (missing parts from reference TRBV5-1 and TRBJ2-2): KAGVTQTPRYLIKTRGQQVTLSCSPISGHRSVSWYQQTPGQGLQFLFEYFSETQRNKGNFPGRFSGRQFSNSRSEMNVSTLELGDSALYLCASSLGASGRWNTGELFFGEGSRLTVL.

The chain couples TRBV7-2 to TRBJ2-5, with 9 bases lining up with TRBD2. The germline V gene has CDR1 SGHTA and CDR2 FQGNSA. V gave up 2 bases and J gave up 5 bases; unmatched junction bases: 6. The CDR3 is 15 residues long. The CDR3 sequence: CASSLFRTSDETQYF. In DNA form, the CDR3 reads TGTGCCAGCAGCTTATTTAGGACTAGCGACGAGACCCAGTACTTC.

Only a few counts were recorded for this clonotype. CDR3: CASRASGNYGYTF. The CDR3 coding sequence is TGTGCCAGCCGGGCGTCAGGCAACTATGGCTACACCTTC. The chain links TRBV27 to TRBJ1-2; D gene ambiguous. V was pared by 8 bases and J by 2 bases, with 12 bases between. This CDR3 is built from 13 residues. Germline values: CDR1 MNHEY, CDR2 SMNVEV (reference sequence).

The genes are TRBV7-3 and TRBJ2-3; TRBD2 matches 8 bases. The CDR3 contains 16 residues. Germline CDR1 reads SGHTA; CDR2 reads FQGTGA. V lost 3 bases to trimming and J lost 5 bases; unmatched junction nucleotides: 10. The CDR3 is CASSLGSGAVRDTQYF. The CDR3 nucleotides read TGTGCCAGCAGCTTGGGTAGCGGGGCTGTGAGAGATACGCAGTATTTT.

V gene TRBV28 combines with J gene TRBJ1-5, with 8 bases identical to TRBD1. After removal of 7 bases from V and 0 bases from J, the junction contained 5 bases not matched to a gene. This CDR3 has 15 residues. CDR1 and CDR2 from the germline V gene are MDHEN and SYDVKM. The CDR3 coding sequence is TGTGCCAGCACGGGACAGGTCTATAGCAATCAGCCCCAGCATTTT. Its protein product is CASTGQVYSNQPQHF.

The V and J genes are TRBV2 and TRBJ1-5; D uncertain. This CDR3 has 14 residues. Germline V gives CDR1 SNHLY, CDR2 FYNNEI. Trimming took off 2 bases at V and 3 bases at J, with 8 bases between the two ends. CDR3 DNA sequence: TGTGCCAGCAGTGAATACAACGTCAATCAGCCCCAGCATTTT. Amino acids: CASSEYNVNQPQHF.

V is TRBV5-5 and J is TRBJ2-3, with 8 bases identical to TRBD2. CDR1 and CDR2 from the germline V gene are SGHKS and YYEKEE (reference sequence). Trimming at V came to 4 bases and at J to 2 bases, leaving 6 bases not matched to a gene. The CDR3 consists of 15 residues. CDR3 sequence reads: CASSRTLADTDTQYF. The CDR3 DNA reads TGTGCCAGCAGCCGAACACTAGCGGACACAGATACGCAGTATTTT.

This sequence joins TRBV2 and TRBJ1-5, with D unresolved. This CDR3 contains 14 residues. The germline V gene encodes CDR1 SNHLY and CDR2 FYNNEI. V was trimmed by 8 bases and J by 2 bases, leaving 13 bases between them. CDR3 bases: TGTGCCAGCGGACCGGGTGCGGGCAATCAGCCCCAGCATTTT. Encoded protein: CASGPGAGNQPQHF.

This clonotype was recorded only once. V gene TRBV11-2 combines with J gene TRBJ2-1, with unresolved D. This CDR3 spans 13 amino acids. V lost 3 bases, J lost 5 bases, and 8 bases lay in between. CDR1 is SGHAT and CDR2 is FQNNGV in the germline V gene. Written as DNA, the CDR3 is TGTGCCAGCAGCTTGGGCGTTAACAATGAGCAGTTCTTC. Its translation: CASSLGVNNEQFF.

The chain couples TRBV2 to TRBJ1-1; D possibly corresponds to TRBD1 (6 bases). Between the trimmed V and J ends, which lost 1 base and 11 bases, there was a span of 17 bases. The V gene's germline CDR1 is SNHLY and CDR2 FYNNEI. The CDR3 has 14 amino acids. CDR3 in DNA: TGTGCCAGCAGTGAAGAAATGGGGACACATAACGCTTTCTTT. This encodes CASSEEMGTHNAFF.

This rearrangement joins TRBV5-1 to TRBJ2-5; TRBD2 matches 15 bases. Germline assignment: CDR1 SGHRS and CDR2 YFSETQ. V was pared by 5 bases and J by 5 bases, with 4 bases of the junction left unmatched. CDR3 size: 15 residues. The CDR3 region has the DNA TGCGCCAGCAGTACCGGACTAGCGGGAGGGGAGACCCAGTACTTC. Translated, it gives CASSTGLAGGETQYF.

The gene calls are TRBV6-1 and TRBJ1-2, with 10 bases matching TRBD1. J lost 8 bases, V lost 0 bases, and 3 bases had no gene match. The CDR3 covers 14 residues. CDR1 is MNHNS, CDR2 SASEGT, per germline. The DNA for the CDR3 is TGTGCCAGCAGTGAAGCTGGGACAGGGGAGGGCTACACCTTC. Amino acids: CASSEAGTGEGYTF.

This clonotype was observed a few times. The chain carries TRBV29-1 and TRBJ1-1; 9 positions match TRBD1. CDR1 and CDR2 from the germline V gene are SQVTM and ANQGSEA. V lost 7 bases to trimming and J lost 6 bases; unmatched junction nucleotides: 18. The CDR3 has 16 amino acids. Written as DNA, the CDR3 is TGCAGCGCCCCGAGGGGACAGGGTTTTGGAGGGGCTGAAGCTTTCTTT. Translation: CSAPRGQGFGGAEAFF.

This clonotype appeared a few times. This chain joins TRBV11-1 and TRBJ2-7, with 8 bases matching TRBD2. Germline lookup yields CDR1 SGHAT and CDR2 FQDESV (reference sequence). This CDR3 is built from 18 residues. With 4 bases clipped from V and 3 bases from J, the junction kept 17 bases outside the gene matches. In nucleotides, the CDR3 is TGTGCCAGCAGCTGGGGGGTAGCGGGACGGGCCTCAGACTACGAGCAGTACTTC. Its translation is CASSWGVAGRASDYEQYF.

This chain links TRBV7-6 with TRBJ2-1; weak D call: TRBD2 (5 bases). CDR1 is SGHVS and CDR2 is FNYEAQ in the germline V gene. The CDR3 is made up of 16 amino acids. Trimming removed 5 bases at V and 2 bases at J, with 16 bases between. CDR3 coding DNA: TGTGCCAGCAGCCCCCTCGCGGGCGCGACCTACAATGAGCAGTTCTTC. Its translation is CASSPLAGATYNEQFF.